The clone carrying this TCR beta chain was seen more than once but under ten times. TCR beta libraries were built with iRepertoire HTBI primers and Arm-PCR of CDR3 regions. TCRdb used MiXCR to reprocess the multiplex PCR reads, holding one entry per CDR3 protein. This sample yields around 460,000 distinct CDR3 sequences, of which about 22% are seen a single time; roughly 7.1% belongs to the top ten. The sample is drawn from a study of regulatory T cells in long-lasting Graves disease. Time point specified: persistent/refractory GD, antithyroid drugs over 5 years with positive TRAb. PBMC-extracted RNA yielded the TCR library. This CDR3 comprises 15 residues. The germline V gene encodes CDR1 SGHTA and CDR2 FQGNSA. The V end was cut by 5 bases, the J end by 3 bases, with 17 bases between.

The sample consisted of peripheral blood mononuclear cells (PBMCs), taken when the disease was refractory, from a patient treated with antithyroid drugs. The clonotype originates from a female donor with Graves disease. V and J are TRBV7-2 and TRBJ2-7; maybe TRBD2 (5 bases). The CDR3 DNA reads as TGTGCCAGCAGCCCGCTCAGCGGAACCCTCTACGAGCAGTACTTC. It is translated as CASSPLSGTLYEQYF. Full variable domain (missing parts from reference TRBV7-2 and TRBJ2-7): GAGVSQSPSNKVTEKGKDVELRCDPISGHTALYWYRQSLGQGLEFLIYFQGNSAPDKSGLPSDRFSAERTGGSVSTLTIQRTQQEDSAVYLCASSPLSGTLYEQYFGPGTRLTVT.